The 25 T cell receptor beta chains below come from one sample, sequenced in a study of T cell repertoires in cytomegalovirus infection. TCRdb reprocessed the reads with MiXCR, giving one entry per CDR3 protein. The sample lists more than 350,000 distinct CDR3 sequences; about a third were seen once. Material for sequencing was PBMCs. The receptors shown here come from a human donor in good health (CMV status not recorded). Some clones in this sample may be carry-over from other donors' samples.

In this sample, this clonotype turned up a few times. This sequence joins TRBV2 and TRBJ1-5; D unresolved. Germline values: CDR1 SNHLY, CDR2 FYNNEI. Trimming removed 5 bases at V and 6 bases at J, with 14 bases between. The CDR3 is 14 residues long. CDR3: CASSQFIGSQPQHF. CDR3 DNA: TGTGCCAGCAGTCAATTCATTGGGAGTCAGCCCCAGCATTTT.

There are many counts of this clonotype. The chain is built from TRBV7-2 and TRBJ1-2; possible D gene TRBD1, 5 bases. The V gene lost 5 bases and the J gene lost 6 bases, with 19 bases spanning the gap. Germline V gene sequence: CDR1 SGHTA, CDR2 FQGNSA. This CDR3 region has 15 residues. The CDR3: CASSLFPGQGHGYTF. The CDR3, as DNA: TGTGCCAGCAGCCTCTTCCCGGGGCAGGGACATGGCTACACCTTC.

The V call is TRBV19, the J call TRBJ2-1, with D uncertain. The CDR3 is 15 amino acids. V was clipped by 3 bases and J by 0 bases, with 9 bases between them. Looked up from germline, CDR1 is LNHDA and CDR2 is SQIVND (reference sequence). The CDR3 DNA follows: TGTGCCAGTAGTATTTACTCAAGCTCCTACAATGAGCAGTTCTTC. Protein sequence: CASSIYSSSYNEQFF.

The CDR3 nucleotides read TGCAGCGCCCAACGGGACGCCCAGGCGTACTTC. Translating gives CSAQRDAQAYF. The V call is TRBV29-1, the J call TRBJ2-7; D tentatively reads TRBD1 or TRBD2 (5 bases each). This CDR3 is built from 11 residues. The germline V and J ends were trimmed by 7 bases and 12 bases, with 19 bases remaining between them. The V gene's germline CDR1 is SQVTM and CDR2 ANQGSEA.

This chain connects TRBV5-6 to TRBJ1-5, with 7 bases aligning to TRBD1. Germline V gene sequence: CDR1 SGHDT, CDR2 YYEEEE. The V gene end was trimmed by 0 bases and the J gene end by 6 bases; junction bases not matched to a gene: 6. This CDR3 comprises 15 residues. CDR3 loop: CASSLGDRVPQPQHF. CDR3 DNA sequence: TGTGCCAGCAGCTTGGGCGACAGGGTTCCTCAGCCCCAGCATTTT.

The gene calls are TRBV11-1 and TRBJ2-2; a weak D match, TRBD1 (6 bases). The CDR3 runs to 15 residues. The germline gives CDR1 SGHAT, CDR2 FQDESV (reference sequence). Trimming took off 5 bases at V and 8 bases at J, with 18 bases between the two ends. DNA of the CDR3: TGTGCCAGCAGCCTCAGGGGCTTCTTTATGGGGGAGCTGTTTTTT. Its protein is CASSLRGFFMGELFF. The full variable domain, with the rest looked up from reference TRBV11-1 and TRBJ2-2, is EAEVAQSPRYKITEKSQAVAFWCDPISGHATLYWYRQILGQGPELLVQFQDESVVDDSQLPKDRFSAERLKGVDSTLKIQPAELGDSAMYLCASSLRGFFMGELFFGEGSRLTVL.

This clonotype was seen more than once but under ten times. V usage is TRBV7-9 and J usage is TRBJ1-4; 8 bases align to TRBD1. The CDR3 has 15 amino acids. Unmatched junction bases numbered 10, after V lost 5 bases and J lost 8 bases. Germline V gene data show CDR1 as SEHNR and CDR2 as FQNEAQ (reference sequence). The CDR3 coding sequence is TGTGCCAGCAGCGCCCCGACAGGGGCCGTCGAAAAACTGTTTTTT. Its translation: CASSAPTGAVEKLFF.

In this sample, this clonotype turned up many times. The chain is built from TRBV7-8 and TRBJ1-5; D gene unclear. Looked up from germline, CDR1 is SGHVS and CDR2 is FQNEAQ. This CDR3 has 15 residues. V lost 0 bases to trimming and J lost 4 bases, with 10 bases between them. CDR3 residues: CASSLARVGNQPQHF. CDR3 in DNA: TGTGCCAGCAGCTTAGCTCGAGTTGGTAATCAGCCCCAGCATTTT. Supplemented by reference TRBV7-8 and TRBJ1-5, the full variable domain reads GAGVSQSPRYKVAKRGQDVALRCDPISGHVSLFWYQQALGQGPEFLTYFQNEAQLDKSGLPSDRFFAERPEGSVSTLKIQRTQQEDSAVYLCASSLARVGNQPQHFGDGTRLSIL.

The rearrangement joins TRBV28 to TRBJ2-7; no clear D. The V end was cut by 2 bases, the J end by 7 bases, with 12 bases between. The CDR3 covers 13 residues. The V gene's germline CDR1 is MDHEN and CDR2 SYDVKM. The CDR3 protein is CASSLVLKVEQYF. CDR3 coding DNA: TGTGCCAGCAGTTTAGTACTTAAAGTAGAGCAGTACTTC.

The chain couples TRBV27 to TRBJ2-7; D is tentatively TRBD1 or TRBD2 (5 bases each). Trimming pared 6 bases from V and 6 bases from J, leaving 18 bases between. The CDR3 totals 14 residues. From germline, CDR1 is MNHEY and CDR2 SMNVEV (reference sequence). CDR3 sequence reads: CASSPAAGPLEQYF. The DNA for the CDR3 is TGTGCCAGCAGCCCAGCGGCAGGGCCGCTCGAGCAGTACTTC.

Details on this clonotype: A much larger clone differs from this one at a single base, so this may be a read error. Written as DNA, the CDR3 is TGTGCCCGCAGTGAAGCCCCACTCTCCGGTTCGATGAACACTGAAGCTTTCTTT. It yields the protein CARSEAPLSGSMNTEAFF. This chain connects TRBV6-1 to TRBJ1-1; D ambiguous. CDR1 and CDR2 from the germline V gene are MNHNS and SASEGT. CDR3 length: 18 amino acids.

The rearrangement uses TRBV6-2 or TRBV6-3 and TRBJ1-5; D is perhaps TRBD1 (6 bases). Germline V lookup: CDR1 MNHEY, CDR2 SVGEGT. V shed 2 bases and J shed 0 bases, with 11 bases lying between them. The CDR3 spans 16 residues. This CDR3 is CASSYRGGTSNQPQHF. CDR3 coding DNA: TGTGCCAGCAGTTACAGAGGGGGGACTAGCAATCAGCCCCAGCATTTT.

This sequence joins TRBV15 and TRBJ1-4; 7 positions match TRBD1. The CDR3 totals 16 residues. The J segment lost 3 bases and the V segment lost 2 bases, leaving 6 bases of the junction unmatched. CDR1 LNHNV and CDR2 YYDKDF come from the germline V gene (reference sequence). CDR3 amino acids: CATSRITGVANEKLFF. The CDR3 DNA is TGTGCCACCAGCAGAATAACAGGGGTAGCTAATGAAAAACTGTTTTTT. The entire variable domain, with the rest obtained from reference TRBV15 and TRBJ1-4, is as follows: DAMVIQNPRYQVTQFGKPVTLSCSQTLNHNVMYWYQQKSSQAPKLLFHYYDKDFNNEADTPDNFQSRRPNTSFCFLDIRSPGLGDTAMYLCATSRITGVANEKLFFGSGTQLSVL.

The rearrangement links TRBV6-5 to TRBJ2-1, with TRBD2 identical over 7 bases. The CDR3 contains 15 residues. J gave up 8 bases and V 5 bases, and 12 bases lay outside the gene matches. Germline loops: CDR1 MNHEY, CDR2 SVGAGI. The CDR3: CASSEWEPGRDEQFF. DNA for the CDR3: TGTGCCAGCAGTGAATGGGAGCCGGGGAGGGATGAGCAGTTCTTC.

This sequence joins TRBV5-1 and TRBJ1-2; 7 bases are shared with TRBD1. V dropped 5 bases and J dropped 4; count of bases not matched to a gene: 2. This CDR3 is built from 12 residues. Germline CDR1 is SGHRS and CDR2 is YFSETQ. Here the CDR3 DNA reads TGCGCCAGCAGGGGACAGTCCTATGGCTACACCTTC. Translating it yields CASRGQSYGYTF.

This clonotype was counted between two and nine times. The chain combines TRBV7-6 with TRBJ2-7, with 9 bases aligning to TRBD1. The trim removed 5 bases at V and 7 bases at J, leaving 12 bases unmatched. The CDR3 consists of 15 residues. Germline lookup yields CDR1 SGHVS and CDR2 FNYEAQ. CDR3 protein: CASSPRRDRANEQYF. The CDR3, as DNA: TGTGCCAGCAGCCCCCGCCGGGACAGGGCTAATGAGCAGTACTTC.

A few counts support this clonotype. This rearrangement joins TRBV18 to TRBJ2-1, with TRBD1 matching 8 bases. CDR1 and CDR2 from the germline V gene are KGHSH and LQKENI. V lost 0 bases, J lost 2 bases, and 9 bases stayed unmatched. The CDR3 totals 18 residues. CDR3 sequence (DNA): TGTGCCAGCTCACCACCGGACAGGGATGTGAGGGCCTACAATGAGCAGTTCTTC. It specifies CASSPPDRDVRAYNEQFF. Based on the CDR3 plus reference TRBV18 and TRBJ2-1, the full variable domain is NAGVMQNPRHLVRRRGQEARLRCSPMKGHSHVYWYRQLPEEGLKFMVYLQKENIIDESGMPKERFSAEFPKEGPSILRIQQVVRGDSAAYFCASSPPDRDVRAYNEQFFGPGTRLTVL.

This clonotype was recorded a few times. The rearrangement uses TRBV12-3 or TRBV12-4 and TRBJ1-2; tentative D call: TRBD1 (5 bases). The CDR3 covers 12 residues. The V end was cut by 8 bases, the J end by 7 bases, with 14 bases between. The CDR3 loop is CASRWGGGGYTF. The CDR3 coding sequence is TGTGCCAGCCGCTGGGGGGGAGGTGGCTACACCTTC.

There are a few counts of this clonotype. The chain is built from TRBV20-1 and TRBJ2-1, with D perhaps given as TRBD1 or TRBD2 (6 bases each). This CDR3 has 16 residues. CDR1 DFQATT and CDR2 SNEGSKA come from the germline V gene (reference sequence). V lost 4 bases to trimming and J lost 6 bases, with 22 bases between them. CDR3 in amino acids: CSATPGQSGDLNEQFF. For the CDR3, the DNA is TGCAGTGCTACCCCAGGACAGTCGGGGGACCTCAATGAGCAGTTCTTC.

This clonotype was seen a handful of times. This chain uses TRBV24-1 with TRBJ2-3; the match to TRBD2 covers 8 bases. Losses at the gene ends were 5 bases for V and 2 bases for J; bases not matched to a gene: 11. CDR3 length equals 17 residues. Germline V lookup: CDR1 KGHDR, CDR2 SFDVKD. Written as DNA, the CDR3 is TGTGCCACCAGTGCTCCCTCAACGGGGGGGCACACAGATACGCAGTATTTT. Amino acid sequence: CATSAPSTGGHTDTQYF.

This clonotype was seen more than once but under ten times. V usage is TRBV7-6 and J usage is TRBJ2-5, with TRBD2 matching 9 bases. The CDR3 has 17 amino acids. Germline CDR1 SGHVS, CDR2 FNYEAQ. The V gene end was trimmed by 0 bases and the J gene end by 9 bases; junction bases not matched to a gene: 14. CDR3 protein: CASSLAPPAGGAGAQYF. CDR3 sequence (DNA): TGTGCCAGCAGCTTAGCCCCCCCCGCGGGGGGGGCCGGGGCCCAGTACTTC.

This clonotype has ten or more counts. The chain couples TRBV7-2 to TRBJ1-3; D ambiguous. Trimming pared 1 base from V and 2 bases from J, leaving 6 bases between. Per germline, CDR1 SGHTA and CDR2 FQGNSA. The length of the CDR3 is 14 residues. The CDR3 sequence: CASSLGAAGNTIYF. CDR3 nucleotides: TGTGCCAGCAGCTTAGGTGCAGCTGGAAACACCATATATTTT.

This clonotype was counted only a few times. This chain uses TRBV15 with TRBJ1-5; no firm D call. Germline lookup yields CDR1 LNHNV and CDR2 YYDKDF (reference sequence). The length of the CDR3 is 13 residues. The germline V and J ends were trimmed by 1 base and 6 bases, with 7 bases remaining between them. The CDR3: CATSRVPGQPQHF. The CDR3 nucleotides read TGTGCCACCAGCAGAGTCCCGGGTCAGCCCCAGCATTTT.

CDR3 bases: TGCGCCAGCAGACAGGGCAGGGATCACGGGGAGCTGTTTTTT. It codes for CASRQGRDHGELFF. This chain uses TRBV5-1 with TRBJ2-2, with a tentative D call TRBD1 (6 bases). V shed 5 bases and J shed 7 bases, with 15 bases lying between them. Germline CDR1 reads SGHRS; CDR2 reads YFSETQ. This CDR3 comprises 14 residues.

The gene calls are TRBV7-6 and TRBJ2-3, with 10 bases matching TRBD2. V lost 5 bases and J lost 4; bases outside the gene matches: 9. The CDR3 is made up of 16 amino acids. Germline loops: CDR1 SGHVS, CDR2 FNYEAQ. CDR3 protein: CASSRLEAGGPDTQYF. In nucleotides, the CDR3 is TGTGCCAGCAGCCGCCTCGAAGCGGGGGGGCCAGATACGCAGTATTTT.